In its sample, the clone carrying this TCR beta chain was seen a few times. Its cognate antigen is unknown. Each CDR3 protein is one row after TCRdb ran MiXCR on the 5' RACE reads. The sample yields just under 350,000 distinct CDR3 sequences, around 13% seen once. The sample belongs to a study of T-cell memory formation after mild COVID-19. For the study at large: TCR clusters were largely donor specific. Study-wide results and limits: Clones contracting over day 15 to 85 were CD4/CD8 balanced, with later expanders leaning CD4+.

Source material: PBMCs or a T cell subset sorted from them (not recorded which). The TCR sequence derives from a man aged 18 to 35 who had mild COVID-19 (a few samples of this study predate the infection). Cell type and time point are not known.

The CDR3 here is CASSYRQGGMNTEAFF. The CDR3 nucleotides are TGTGCCAGCAGTTACCGTCAGGGTGGCATGAACACTGAAGCTTTCTTT. V gene TRBV6-2 or TRBV6-3 combines with J gene TRBJ1-1; perhaps TRBD1 as D (5 bases). V was clipped by 2 bases and J by 0 bases, with 13 bases between them. In germline, CDR1 is MNHEY, CDR2 SVGEGT. This CDR3 has 16 residues.